The 27 T cell receptor beta chains reported below all come from one sample, sequenced in a study of cytomegalovirus exposure and HLA in healthy donors. Use of 60 Vbeta and 13 Jbeta primers characterized the PCR. The data were produced by immunoSEQ multiplex PCR, yet TCRdb's version contains in-frame clones alone and is incomplete. The data show some 170,000 clones, approximately 80% seen once. The source material was PBMCs. The receptors were gathered from a woman aged 18-29 years in good health and CMV-seropositive.

The chain carries TRBV28 and TRBJ1-4; TRBD1 agrees at 7 bases. The CDR3 is made up of 14 amino acids. Germline trimming cut 6 bases from V and 8 bases from J; bases unmatched to any gene: 9. Germline V gives CDR1 MDHEN, CDR2 SYDVKM. The CDR3 region has the DNA TGTGCCAGCAGGACGACAGGGACTTTGGAAAAACTGTTTTTT. This encodes CASRTTGTLEKLFF.

The table lists this clone with a few counts. The V call is TRBV30, the J call TRBJ1-2; 8 bases match TRBD1. The CDR3 runs to 18 residues. Germline V gene lookup returns CDR1 GTSNPN and CDR2 SVGIG (reference sequence). J lost 5 bases, V lost 4 bases, and 21 bases had no gene match. The CDR3 reads CAWNTRGDRGFFRYGYTF. CDR3 nucleotide sequence: TGTGCCTGGAACACTCGCGGAGACAGGGGATTTTTTCGGTATGGCTACACCTTC.

The V and J genes are TRBV4-1 and TRBJ2-5; no definite D call. CDR3 length: 13 residues. Germline V gives CDR1 MGHRA, CDR2 YSYEKL. Deletions cut 6 bases from V and 3 bases from J, with 11 bases between. For the CDR3, the DNA is TGCGCCAGCAGTCGAAACAGCAAAGAGACCCAGTACTTC. Translating it yields CASSRNSKETQYF.

The chain joins TRBV7-9 to TRBJ2-7; TRBD2 is a possible D gene (6 bases). V was cut by 4 bases and J by 0 bases, with 10 bases left in between. Per germline, CDR1 SEHNR and CDR2 FQNEAQ (reference sequence). This CDR3 is built from 14 residues. The CDR3 sequence is CASSSWGVSYEQYF. The CDR3 DNA reads TGTGCCAGCAGCTCGTGGGGGGTCTCCTACGAGCAGTACTTC.

The rearrangement uses TRBV11-2 and TRBJ1-6; D uncertain. Germline V gives CDR1 SGHAT, CDR2 FQNNGV. This CDR3 contains 15 residues. The V and J ends lost 5 bases and 10 bases respectively, with 18 bases between them. CDR3 nucleotide sequence: TGTGCCAGCAGCCCTCGACTACCGGGAGAATCACCCCTCCACTTT. Translated, it gives CASSPRLPGESPLHF.

This clone showed up just once. V usage is TRBV7-9 and J usage is TRBJ2-7, with 7 bases lining up with TRBD1. The CDR3 has 16 amino acids. Germline V CDR1 and CDR2: SEHNR, FQNEAQ (reference sequence). Germline trimming cut 1 base from V and 2 bases from J; bases unmatched to any gene: 8. The CDR3 region is CASSLETGPAPYEQYF. CDR3 sequence (DNA): TGTGCCAGCAGCTTAGAGACAGGGCCCGCACCCTACGAGCAGTACTTC.

V and J are TRBV19 and TRBJ1-1; D might be TRBD1 (5 bases). Germline V CDR1 and CDR2: LNHDA, SQIVND (reference sequence). V shed 3 bases and J shed 10 bases, with 9 bases lying between them. The CDR3 is 11 amino acids. CDR3 DNA sequence: TGTGCCAGTAGTATTCGGGGGGGAGCTTTCTTT. This sequence encodes CASSIRGGAFF.

V is TRBV2 and J is TRBJ1-5; tentatively, D is TRBD1 (5 bases). The CDR3 totals 15 residues. Germline-derived CDR1 and CDR2 are SNHLY and FYNNEI. The V end lost 7 bases, the J end lost 2 bases, and 15 bases lay between the germline ends. The CDR3 DNA is TGTGCCAGCACCAAGGGGACTGGGGGCAATCAGCCCCAGCATTTT. Protein sequence: CASTKGTGGNQPQHF.

The chain carries TRBV29-1 and TRBJ1-1, with 10 bases lining up with TRBD1. CDR1 is SQVTM and CDR2 is ANQGSEA in the germline V gene. This CDR3 contains 13 residues. DNA of the CDR3: TGCAGTCATACGGGACAGGGGACCGCTGAAGCTTTCTTT. Protein product: CSHTGQGTAEAFF.

The J gene is TRBJ1-1, the V gene TRBV5-4; 9 positions match TRBD1. Unmatched junction bases numbered 11, after V lost 5 bases and J lost 0 bases. The CDR3 sequence is 17 residues long. Germline V lookup: CDR1 SGHNT, CDR2 YYREEE (reference sequence). The CDR3 sequence: CASRGGQGIGLNTEAFF. In DNA form, the CDR3 reads TGTGCCAGCAGAGGCGGACAGGGGATAGGGTTGAACACTGAAGCTTTCTTT.

The gene calls are TRBV7-2 and TRBJ1-2; D is undetermined. Looked up from germline, CDR1 is SGHTA and CDR2 is FQGNSA. Trimming left V 1 base short and J 10 bases short, with 16 bases between. The length of the CDR3 is 14 residues. CDR3 in amino acids: CASSLDGPLFPYTF. For the CDR3, the DNA is TGTGCCAGCAGCTTAGATGGCCCCCTTTTTCCCTACACCTTC.

This clone has only a few counts. The chain recombines TRBV6-5 with TRBJ1-2, with D perhaps TRBD1 (6 bases). V shed 2 bases and J shed 6 bases, with 10 bases lying between them. The CDR3 length is 13 residues. Germline V gives CDR1 MNHEY, CDR2 SVGAGI. CDR3 in DNA: TGTGCCAGCAGTTACACCCGGACAGATGGCTACACCTTC. It specifies CASSYTRTDGYTF.

This chain uses TRBV6-4 with TRBJ2-3; D is undetermined. V lost 3 bases to trimming and J lost 3 bases, with 7 bases between them. From germline, CDR1 is MRHNA and CDR2 SNTAGT. CDR3 length: 13 residues. In nucleotides, the CDR3 is TGTGCCAGCAGTGATAAAGCGACAGATACGCAGTATTTT. It is translated as CASSDKATDTQYF.

This clone was recorded only once. This chain joins TRBV5-6 and TRBJ1-2; D perhaps matches TRBD1 (5 bases). V was trimmed by 1 base and J by 2 bases, leaving 12 bases between them. This CDR3 has 15 residues. Germline V gene lookup returns CDR1 SGHDT and CDR2 YYEEEE. As DNA, the CDR3 is TGTGCCAGCAGCTTGCGCGGACAAACGAACTATGGCTACACCTTC. As protein: CASSLRGQTNYGYTF.

The chain links TRBV29-1 to TRBJ2-1; D gene ambiguous. Germline CDR1 SQVTM, CDR2 ANQGSEA. This CDR3 has 13 residues. V lost 0 bases to trimming and J lost 11 bases, with 14 bases between them. The CDR3 region has the DNA TGCAGCGTTGAAGATGGGCCCGCCACCCAGCAGTTCTTC. This sequence encodes CSVEDGPATQQFF.

The CDR3 loop is CASSLGTAYGYTF. The CDR3, as DNA: TGTGCCAGCAGCCTCGGGACAGCCTATGGCTACACCTTC. The J gene is TRBJ1-2, the V gene TRBV5-5; 7 nucleotides agree with TRBD1. The junction had 4 bases not matched to a gene; V was cut back by 4 bases and J by 4 bases. This CDR3 comprises 13 residues. In germline, CDR1 is SGHKS, CDR2 YYEKEE (reference sequence). The variable domain in full, completed from reference TRBV5-5 and TRBJ1-2, reads DAGVTQSPTHLIKTRGQQVTLRCSPISGHKSVSWYQQVLGQGPQFIFQYYEKEERGRGNFPDRFSARQFPNYSSELNVNALLLGDSALYLCASSLGTAYGYTFGSGTRLTVV.

The rearrangement links TRBV6-5 to TRBJ2-5; the D gene is possibly TRBD1 (6 bases). V was pared by 2 bases and J by 4 bases, with 17 bases between. The CDR3 is 16 amino acids. The germline V gene has CDR1 MNHEY and CDR2 SVGAGI. The CDR3 reads CASSYTRWGLGETQYF. CDR3 coding DNA: TGTGCCAGCAGTTACACACGCTGGGGGCTCGGAGAGACCCAGTACTTC.

The table lists this clone with a few counts. The V call is TRBV6-5, the J call TRBJ1-1; 7 bases fit TRBD1. Germline values: CDR1 MNHEY, CDR2 SVGAGI. The CDR3 length is 12 residues. V lost 4 bases, J lost 10 bases, and 6 bases stayed unmatched. DNA of the CDR3: TGTGCCAGCAGTTTCGACAGGGCGGTAGCTTTCTTT. This sequence encodes CASSFDRAVAFF.

This clone was seen a few times. The chain combines TRBV6-4 with TRBJ1-1, with TRBD1 as a possible D gene (5 bases). Germline V gene sequence: CDR1 MRHNA, CDR2 SNTAGT. This CDR3 contains 13 residues. The V end lost 4 bases, the J end lost 4 bases, and 10 bases lay between the germline ends. CDR3 nucleotide sequence: TGTGCCAGCAGTGTGACAGCCATCACTGAAGCTTTCTTT. As protein: CASSVTAITEAFF.

The chain uses TRBV19 and TRBJ1-1; D call uncertain. Looked up from germline, CDR1 is LNHDA and CDR2 is SQIVND (reference sequence). V lost 3 bases, J lost 0 bases, and 8 bases lay in between. The CDR3 runs 14 residues. Here the CDR3 reads CASSIPGVNTEAFF. The DNA for the CDR3 is TGTGCCAGTAGTATTCCCGGGGTGAACACTGAAGCTTTCTTT.

The chain recombines TRBV7-3 with TRBJ2-7, with TRBD1 identical over 9 bases. The CDR3 length is 16 residues. Germline V gene data show CDR1 as SGHTA and CDR2 as FQGTGA. J was trimmed by 1 base and V by 5 bases; bases with no gene match: 9. The CDR3 region is CASSPLGGQGSYEQYF. In DNA, the CDR3 is TGTGCCAGCAGCCCGCTGGGGGGACAGGGTTCCTACGAGCAGTACTTC.

Only a few counts were recorded for this clone. The chain couples TRBV19 to TRBJ1-5, with 10 bases lining up with TRBD1. This CDR3 has 14 amino acids. Per germline, CDR1 LNHDA and CDR2 SQIVND (reference sequence). J lost 5 bases, V lost 5 bases, and 3 bases had no gene match. CDR3 region: CASSSTGGHQPQHF. The CDR3 DNA is TGTGCCAGTAGTTCGACAGGGGGCCATCAGCCCCAGCATTTT.

The J gene is TRBJ1-1, the V gene TRBV5-6; D is perhaps TRBD1 (6 bases). Germline-derived CDR1 and CDR2 are SGHDT and YYEEEE. The CDR3 spans 14 residues. V dropped 4 bases and J dropped 5 bases, with 15 bases sitting between them. The CDR3 spells CASSPSWGLTEAFF. CDR3 nucleotide sequence: TGTGCCAGCAGCCCCAGTTGGGGGCTAACTGAAGCTTTCTTT.

The sample holds one count of this clone. In nucleotides, the CDR3 is TGTGCCAGCAGTGAGTGGAGGGTGGGTTGCGAGCAGTACTTC. Protein: CASSEWRVGCEQYF. The rearrangement uses TRBV6-4 and TRBJ2-7; possible D gene TRBD2, 6 bases. The germline CDR1 and CDR2 sequences are MRHNA and SNTAGT. V was trimmed by 3 bases and J by 6 bases, leaving 15 bases between them. This CDR3 has 14 residues.

This clone was recorded only once. The V call is TRBV18, the J call TRBJ2-3; 11 bases map to TRBD2. Losses at the gene ends were 3 bases for V and 8 bases for J; bases not matched to a gene: 7. The CDR3 totals 15 residues. CDR1 and CDR2 from the germline V gene are KGHSH and LQKENI. CDR3 nucleotide sequence: TGTGCCAGCTCACCGATTAGCGGGGGGGCCGCTACGCAGTATTTT. Protein: CASSPISGGAATQYF.

The chain carries TRBV4-1 and TRBJ1-1, with D possibly being TRBD1 (6 bases). The ends were cut back, 1 base at V and 0 bases at J, with 9 bases in the middle. CDR1 is MGHRA, CDR2 YSYEKL, per germline. The CDR3 is made up of 15 amino acids. This CDR3 is CASSQAGVMNTEAFF. The CDR3 nucleotides read TGCGCCAGCAGCCAAGCAGGGGTTATGAACACTGAAGCTTTCTTT.

In this sample, this clone turned up once. The rearrangement joins TRBV30 to TRBJ1-5; D call uncertain. The CDR3 extends over 14 amino acids. The germline CDR1 and CDR2 sequences are GTSNPN and SVGIG (reference sequence). V was shortened by 0 bases and J by 0 bases, with 6 bases between the two germline ends. The CDR3 DNA is TGTGCCTGGAGTGTAACATCTAGCAATCAGCCCCAGCATTTT. This encodes CAWSVTSSNQPQHF.